What follows are 27 T cell receptor beta chains derived from one specimen sequenced in a study of immune evolution from preneoplasia to lung adenocarcinoma. Generated by immunoSEQ multiplex PCR, the TCRdb table keeps only in-frame clones and is missing some. The table records 7,000 to 9,500 clones, about 80% of them present only once. Sequencing was carried out using FFPE invasive lung adenocarcinoma tissue. Receptors were obtained from a person aged 35-55 years with lung adenocarcinoma.

The J gene is TRBJ2-6, the V gene TRBV7-8; D might be TRBD2 (5 bases). CDR3 length equals 13 residues. Trimming left V 10 bases short and J 1 base short, with 8 bases between. Per germline, CDR1 SGHVS and CDR2 FQNEAQ. CDR3: CAIGISGANVLTF. The CDR3 DNA sequence: TGTGCCATCGGGATTTCTGGGGCCAACGTCCTGACTTTC.

The chain uses TRBV19 and TRBJ2-5; TRBD2 agrees at 7 bases. This CDR3 has 14 amino acids. The ends lost 3 bases at V and 5 bases at J; junction bases unmatched: 6. Germline V lookup: CDR1 LNHDA, CDR2 SQIVND (reference sequence). The chain's CDR3 is CASSMRGYKETQYF. The CDR3 region has the DNA TGTGCCAGTAGTATGCGGGGGTATAAGGAGACCCAGTACTTC.

The V gene is TRBV7-9, the J gene TRBJ1-1; D is uncertain. This CDR3 has 12 amino acids. Between the trimmed V and J ends, which lost 8 bases and 3 bases, there was a span of 10 bases. Germline CDR1 SEHNR, CDR2 FQNEAQ (reference sequence). The CDR3 DNA reads TGTGCCAGCCTGCAGGACGACACTGAAGCTTTCTTT. This codes for CASLQDDTEAFF.

The J gene is TRBJ1-2, the V gene TRBV6-6; 7 bases line up with TRBD1. V was clipped by 0 bases and J by 8 bases; unmatched bases: 6. The germline V gene encodes CDR1 MNHNY and CDR2 SVGAGI (reference sequence). This CDR3 region has 14 residues. This CDR3 reads CASSYSDRSKGYTF. CDR3 DNA sequence: TGTGCCAGCAGTTACTCGGACAGGTCTAAAGGCTACACCTTC.

The V gene is TRBV10-3, the J gene TRBJ2-2, with TRBD2 matching 7 bases. The germline V gene has CDR1 ENHRY and CDR2 SYGVKD. With V trimmed by 0 bases and J by 1 base, 2 bases remained unmatched. This CDR3 spans 16 amino acids. CDR3 coding DNA: TGTGCCATCAGTGAGTCGTCGGGGGGGAACACCGGGGAGCTGTTTTTT. Residues: CAISESSGGNTGELFF.

V gene TRBV5-5 combines with J gene TRBJ2-1; 9 bases map to TRBD1. The V segment lost 7 bases and the J segment 5 bases; nucleotides outside the gene matches: 10. Germline assignment: CDR1 SGHKS and CDR2 YYEKEE (reference sequence). This CDR3 is 15 amino acids long. The CDR3 loop reads CASQKFGQGNNEQFF. The DNA of the CDR3 is TGTGCCAGCCAGAAATTTGGACAGGGGAACAATGAGCAGTTCTTC.

This chain links TRBV6-6 with TRBJ1-1, with D unresolved. CDR1 and CDR2 from the germline V gene are MNHNY and SVGAGI (reference sequence). The ends were cut back, 0 bases at V and 1 base at J, with 6 bases in the middle. This CDR3 comprises 14 residues. CDR3 nucleotide sequence: TGTGCCAGCAGTTACTCCGCCGGGAACACTGAAGCTTTCTTT. It translates to CASSYSAGNTEAFF.

V usage is TRBV5-6 and J usage is TRBJ1-1; D is possibly TRBD1 (6 bases). Germline assignment: CDR1 SGHDT and CDR2 YYEEEE. The CDR3 totals 14 residues. The V end lost 6 bases, the J end lost 5 bases, and 17 bases lay between the germline ends. CDR3 in amino acids: CASTTQGIETEAFF. CDR3 nucleotide sequence: TGTGCCAGCACCACCCAGGGGATAGAGACTGAAGCTTTCTTT.

The chain has TRBV9 and TRBJ1-1; D may be TRBD1 (6 bases). The germline gives CDR1 SGDLS, CDR2 YYNGEE. There are 16 residues in the CDR3. V was clipped by 3 bases and J by 2 bases, with 17 bases between them. CDR3: CASSAPRGGLNTEAFF. The CDR3 DNA reads TGTGCCAGCAGCGCTCCCCGTGGGGGGCTAAACACTGAAGCTTTCTTT. Filled out from reference TRBV9 and TRBJ1-1, the complete variable domain reads DSGVTQTPKHLITATGQRVTLRCSPRSGDLSVYWYQQSLDQGLQFLIQYYNGEERAKGNILERFSAQQFPDLHSELNLSSLELGDSALYFCASSAPRGGLNTEAFFGQGTRLTVV.

This clone was picked up one time. The rearrangement links TRBV9 to TRBJ1-5; D is perhaps TRBD1 (5 bases). V lost 0 bases and J 7 bases, leaving 14 bases between the germline ends. The CDR3 spans 15 residues. Germline values: CDR1 SGDLS, CDR2 YYNGEE. Here the CDR3 reads CASSVDGGSGQPQHF. The DNA of the CDR3 is TGTGCCAGCAGCGTAGATGGGGGAAGCGGCCAGCCCCAGCATTTT.

CDR3 in amino acids: CAWISKIRGTEAFF. The CDR3 DNA reads TGTGCCTGGATCAGTAAGATTAGGGGCACTGAAGCTTTCTTT. This chain uses TRBV30 with TRBJ1-1; possibly TRBD1 for D (5 bases). V lost 4 bases, J lost 4 bases, and 16 bases lay in between. The germline V gene has CDR1 GTSNPN and CDR2 SVGIG (reference sequence). CDR3 length: 14 residues.

The rearrangement joins TRBV9 to TRBJ2-3; no firm D call. From germline, CDR1 is SGDLS and CDR2 YYNGEE. The CDR3 spans 15 residues. The V end was cut by 4 bases, the J end by 0 bases, with 12 bases between. The CDR3 nucleotides are TGTGCCAGCAGCCCCCGAGTTACTAGCACAGATACGCAGTATTTT. It codes for CASSPRVTSTDTQYF.

V is TRBV5-1 and J is TRBJ1-1, with TRBD1 identical over 8 bases. This CDR3 comprises 16 residues. V shed 0 bases and J 2 bases; nucleotides not matched to a gene: 6. CDR1 SGHRS and CDR2 YFSETQ come from the germline V gene. The CDR3 region has the DNA TGCGCCAGCAGCTTGGCCCTACAGGGGGGAAACACTGAAGCTTTCTTT. Its translation is CASSLALQGGNTEAFF.

This chain links TRBV27 with TRBJ2-7, with D possibly TRBD2 on 5 matching bases. V lost 2 bases to trimming and J lost 2 bases, with 16 bases between them. The CDR3 loop spans 16 amino acids. Germline V gives CDR1 MNHEY, CDR2 SMNVEV (reference sequence). The CDR3 spells CASSLTTGIRPYEQYF. Here the CDR3 DNA reads TGTGCCAGCAGTTTAACCACCGGGATCCGGCCCTACGAGCAGTACTTC.

The chain employs TRBV19 and TRBJ2-1; 8 bases are shared with TRBD2. The junction had 4 bases not matched to a gene; V was cut back by 3 bases and J by 0 bases. The CDR3 has 16 amino acids. CDR1 is LNHDA and CDR2 is SQIVND in the germline V gene (reference sequence). CDR3 sequence: CASSMLAGRSYNEQFF. The CDR3 region has the DNA TGTGCCAGTAGTATGCTAGCGGGCCGCTCCTACAATGAGCAGTTCTTC.

This chain joins TRBV11-2 and TRBJ1-5; unclear D gene. The V and J ends lost 4 bases and 2 bases respectively, with 15 bases between them. The CDR3 consists of 16 residues. Per germline, CDR1 SGHAT and CDR2 FQNNGV. CDR3 coding DNA: TGTGCCAGCAGCTCGACCAATCAGGTGGGCAATCAGCCCCAGCATTTT. Its protein product is CASSSTNQVGNQPQHF.

The chain uses TRBV10-3 and TRBJ1-5; D is unresolved. CDR3 size: 15 residues. V was cut by 5 bases and J by 4 bases, with 15 bases left in between. The germline CDR1 and CDR2 sequences are ENHRY and SYGVKD. The CDR3 DNA reads TGTGCCATCAGTCAACTAAGGGATGGAAATCAGCCCCAGCATTTT. Protein sequence: CAISQLRDGNQPQHF.

This clone occurred a few times. The chain recombines TRBV2 with TRBJ1-5, with a tentative D call TRBD1 (6 bases). This CDR3 region has 15 residues. The V end lost 5 bases, the J end lost 7 bases, and 18 bases lay between the germline ends. Germline lookup yields CDR1 SNHLY and CDR2 FYNNEI. The CDR3 is CASSFERSGGQPQHF. The CDR3 DNA reads TGTGCCAGCAGTTTCGAGAGGTCCGGGGGCCAGCCCCAGCATTTT.

This clone has just one count. This rearrangement joins TRBV27 to TRBJ1-4; possibly TRBD1 for D (5 bases). Deletions cut 8 bases from V and 6 bases from J, with 22 bases between. The CDR3 spans 16 residues. Germline V CDR1 and CDR2: MNHEY, SMNVEV (reference sequence). CDR3 nucleotides: TGTGCCAGCTGTCACTTAACCGGGGGTTCAGATGAAAAACTGTTTTTT. It specifies CASCHLTGGSDEKLFF. Variable domain in full (rest from reference TRBV27 and TRBJ1-4): EAQVTQNPRYLITVTGKKLTVTCSQNMNHEYMSWYRQDPGLGLRQIYYSMNVEVTDKGDVPEGYKVSRKEKRNFPLILESPSPNQTSLYFCASCHLTGGSDEKLFFGSGTQLSVL.

The chain has TRBV5-6 and TRBJ1-5; D call uncertain. V shed 1 base and J shed 6 bases, with 11 bases lying between them. This CDR3 has 14 residues. The germline V gene encodes CDR1 SGHDT and CDR2 YYEEEE. The CDR3 coding sequence is TGTGCCAGCAGCTTGAGTGGGCTGGGTCAGCCCCAGCATTTT. Protein sequence: CASSLSGLGQPQHF.

This clone was detected a few times. This chain connects TRBV4-2 to TRBJ1-4; 9 bases match TRBD1. The V gene's germline CDR1 is LGHNA and CDR2 YNFKEQ. Unmatched junction bases numbered 5, after V lost 1 base and J lost 5 bases. This CDR3 comprises 16 residues. The CDR3 DNA reads as TGTGCCAGCAGCCAAGCTGCCGGGACAGGGAATGAAAAACTGTTTTTT. This codes for CASSQAAGTGNEKLFF.

This chain joins TRBV7-9 and TRBJ1-2, with 10 bases matching TRBD1. The germline gives CDR1 SEHNR, CDR2 FQNEAQ (reference sequence). CDR3 length equals 13 residues. The V and J ends lost 5 bases and 6 bases, in that order; junction bases with no gene match: 3. The CDR3 DNA is TGTGCCAGCAGCGCGACAGGGGGCGATGGCTACACCTTC. Translation: CASSATGGDGYTF. Looking up the rest from reference TRBV7-9 and TRBJ1-2 gives the full variable domain: DTGVSQNPRHKITKRGQNVTFRCDPISEHNRLYWYRQTLGQGPEFLTYFQNEAQLEKSRLLSDRFSAERPKGSFSTLEIQRTEQGDSAMYLCASSATGGDGYTFGSGTRLTVV.

V and J are TRBV9 and TRBJ2-6, with D possibly being TRBD2 (6 bases). V lost 3 bases and J 0 bases, leaving 10 bases between the germline ends. Germline lookup yields CDR1 SGDLS and CDR2 YYNGEE. This CDR3 is built from 16 residues. The CDR3 DNA follows: TGTGCCAGCAGCGACCGGGGGAGCTCTGGGGCCAACGTCCTGACTTTC. Translation gives CASSDRGSSGANVLTF. The whole variable domain, filled in from reference TRBV9 and TRBJ2-6, reads DSGVTQTPKHLITATGQRVTLRCSPRSGDLSVYWYQQSLDQGLQFLIQYYNGEERAKGNILERFSAQQFPDLHSELNLSSLELGDSALYFCASSDRGSSGANVLTFGAGSRLTVL.

The CDR3 coding sequence is TGTGCCAGCAGTTACTCGATCAGGAACACTGAAGCTTTCTTT. Translation gives CASSYSIRNTEAFF. V and J are TRBV6-6 and TRBJ1-1; no reliable D call. V dropped 0 bases and J dropped 1 base, with 6 bases sitting between them. The germline gives CDR1 MNHNY, CDR2 SVGAGI (reference sequence). The CDR3 length is 14 residues.

V and J are TRBV30 and TRBJ2-2; D may be TRBD1 (5 bases). Germline CDR1 and CDR2: GTSNPN and SVGIG (reference sequence). This CDR3 has 12 residues. The V and J ends lost 4 bases and 5 bases respectively, with 8 bases between them. CDR3 sequence reads: CAWTRQTGELFF. In DNA form, the CDR3 reads TGTGCCTGGACCAGACAGACCGGGGAGCTGTTTTTT.

In this sample, this clone turned up a few times. The same CDR3 can be traced to other DNA sequences in this sample. The chain couples TRBV19 to TRBJ1-1, with D unresolved. The CDR3 is 14 residues long. V was clipped by 2 bases and J by 0 bases, with 7 bases between them. Germline V gives CDR1 LNHDA, CDR2 SQIVND (reference sequence). The CDR3: CASSIKAMNTEAFF. The CDR3 coding sequence is TGTGCCAGTAGTATAAAAGCAATGAACACTGAAGCTTTCTTT.

In DNA form, the CDR3 reads TGTGCCATCAGGGGACAGGGAACGGGTTCTCCTCGAAGCTCTGGAAACACCATATATTTT. Translating it yields CAIRGQGTGSPRSSGNTIYF. The genes are TRBV10-3 and TRBJ1-3, with 9 bases aligning to TRBD1. This CDR3 contains 20 residues. V was clipped by 6 bases and J by 0 bases; unmatched bases: 18. Per germline, CDR1 ENHRY and CDR2 SYGVKD.